A single sample is the source of the 28 T cell receptor beta chains below, sequenced in a study of cytotoxic CD8 clonotypes in ibrutinib-treated CLL. Sequencing was performed with immunoSEQ multiplex PCR; in TCRdb, only in-frame clones are kept and a portion is missing. The sample holds 110,000 to 150,000 clones, about 70% seen once. The sample here was PBMCs, taken after 24 months of ibrutinib treatment. These receptors were taken from a human donor with chronic lymphocytic leukemia.

V usage is TRBV7-8 and J usage is TRBJ1-4; 7 bases match TRBD1. The CDR3 has 15 amino acids. Trimming at V came to 5 bases and at J to 7 bases, leaving 10 bases not matched to a gene. Germline V CDR1 and CDR2: SGHVS, FQNEAQ. The CDR3 reads CASSTHRGIGEKLFF. As DNA, the CDR3 is TGTGCCAGCAGCACCCACAGGGGAATCGGTGAAAAACTGTTTTTT. Full variable domain (outside the CDR3, taken from reference TRBV7-8 and TRBJ1-4): GAGVSQSPRYKVAKRGQDVALRCDPISGHVSLFWYQQALGQGPEFLTYFQNEAQLDKSGLPSDRFFAERPEGSVSTLKIQRTQQEDSAVYLCASSTHRGIGEKLFFGSGTQLSVL.

The J gene is TRBJ1-4, the V gene TRBV7-8; D uncertain. Trimming removed 2 bases from V and 5 bases from J, with 12 bases in between. CDR1 and CDR2 from the germline V gene are SGHVS and FQNEAQ. The CDR3 totals 15 residues. The CDR3 DNA reads as TGTGCCAGCAGCTTAAGCCGGGAGCTCAATGAAAAACTGTTTTTT. Translating it yields CASSLSRELNEKLFF.

This clone was detected ten times or more. The chain links TRBV10-3 to TRBJ1-4; no clear D gene. V was trimmed by 2 bases and J by 8 bases, leaving 21 bases between them. This CDR3 has 17 amino acids. CDR1 and CDR2 (germline): ENHRY, SYGVKD. CDR3 bases: TGTGCCATCAGTGAGGGGTCGGGAAGACCGAACGGCGAAAAACTGTTTTTT. Its translation: CAISEGSGRPNGEKLFF.

The chain carries TRBV5-1 and TRBJ1-1; possible D gene TRBD1, 5 bases. CDR1 is SGHRS, CDR2 YFSETQ, per germline. The CDR3 has 14 residues. V gave up 3 bases and J gave up 4 bases, with 13 bases separating them. The CDR3 DNA reads as TGCGCCAGCAGCTGGGGCTCGGGGGGCACTGAAGCTTTCTTT. It translates to CASSWGSGGTEAFF.

The rearrangement uses TRBV27 and TRBJ1-5; no definite D call. The CDR3 totals 13 residues. Trimming pared 3 bases from V and 3 bases from J, leaving 6 bases between. Germline lookup yields CDR1 MNHEY and CDR2 SMNVEV (reference sequence). The CDR3 DNA is TGTGCCAGCAGTTTGGTTAACAATCAGCCCCAGCATTTT. Encoded protein: CASSLVNNQPQHF.

J is TRBJ2-5 and V is TRBV5-1, with D unresolved. The CDR3 loop spans 14 amino acids. Germline CDR1 and CDR2: SGHRS and YFSETQ. Between the trimmed V and J ends, which lost 0 bases and 3 bases, there was a span of 9 bases. The CDR3 here is CASSLVAAEETQYF. The CDR3 nucleotides read TGCGCCAGCAGCTTGGTGGCGGCTGAAGAGACCCAGTACTTC.

This chain's CDR3 is CASSRGNQETQYF. The CDR3 nucleotides read TGTGCCAGCAGCCGGGGGAACCAAGAGACCCAGTACTTC. The chain is built from TRBV11-2 and TRBJ2-5, with TRBD2 as a possible D gene (6 bases). There are 13 residues in the CDR3. V lost 5 bases to trimming and J lost 0 bases, with 7 bases between them. Germline V CDR1 and CDR2: SGHAT, FQNNGV.

The genes are TRBV10-2 and TRBJ2-7; TRBD2 matches 10 bases. The junction had 6 bases not matched to a gene; V was cut back by 10 bases and J by 3 bases. This CDR3 spans 13 amino acids. Per the germline V gene, CDR1 is WSHSY and CDR2 is SAAADI. CDR3 in DNA: TGCGCCACCCGACTAGCGGGCCGCTACGAGCAGTACTTC. It is translated as CATRLAGRYEQYF.

The CDR3: CASSLVGGLETQYF. The CDR3 bases are TGTGCCAGCAGCTTAGTGGGCGGGTTGGAGACCCAGTACTTC. V is TRBV11-2 and J is TRBJ2-5, with D perhaps matching TRBD2 (5 bases). Trimming cost V 1 base and J 5 bases, with 11 bases left between them. Germline values: CDR1 SGHAT, CDR2 FQNNGV. The CDR3 sequence is 14 residues long.

A note on this clone: This could be a read error, since a much larger clone is one nucleotide away. This sequence joins TRBV7-2 and TRBJ2-5, with D unclear. Germline CDR1 and CDR2: SGHTA and FQGNSA. The CDR3 is 13 residues long. The germline V and J ends were trimmed by 2 bases and 4 bases, with 8 bases remaining between them. The CDR3 DNA reads TGTGCCAGCAGCTTAAGGTCAGCAGAGACCCAGTACTTC. Translated: CASSLRSAETQYF.

V and J are TRBV29-1 and TRBJ1-2; no clear D gene. V lost 3 bases to trimming and J lost 6 bases, with 8 bases between them. There are 11 residues in the CDR3. Germline V CDR1 and CDR2: SQVTM, ANQGSEA. The CDR3 sequence: CSVEAGDGYTF. The CDR3 DNA sequence: TGCAGCGTTGAGGCCGGGGATGGCTACACCTTC.

This clone was observed at least ten times. The V call is TRBV6-6, the J call TRBJ2-7; TRBD2 might be the D (5 bases). V was shortened by 6 bases and J by 5 bases, with 14 bases between the two germline ends. CDR3 length: 13 amino acids. Germline assignment: CDR1 MNHNY and CDR2 SVGAGI (reference sequence). This CDR3 reads CASSPRDGDEQYF. The CDR3 coding sequence is TGTGCCAGCAGCCCCCGGGATGGGGACGAGCAGTACTTC.

The chain is built from TRBV14 and TRBJ2-2; D gene uncertain. Between the trimmed V and J ends, which lost 3 bases and 6 bases, there was a span of 11 bases. Germline V gene data show CDR1 as SGHDN and CDR2 as FVKESK. The CDR3 totals 14 residues. This chain's CDR3 is CASSQTWFAGELFF. DNA of the CDR3: TGTGCCAGCAGCCAGACTTGGTTTGCCGGGGAGCTGTTTTTT. The variable domain in full, completed from reference TRBV14 and TRBJ2-2, reads EAGVTQFPSHSVIEKGQTVTLRCDPISGHDNLYWYRRVMGKEIKFLLHFVKESKQDESGMPNNRFLAERTGGTYSTLKVQPAELEDSGVYFCASSQTWFAGELFFGEGSRLTVL.

The gene calls are TRBV21-1 and TRBJ2-7; the D call of TRBD1 is as the table states it, not checked on the DNA. TRBV21-1 is a pseudogene. The CDR3 totals 15 residues. The CDR3 sequence is CASPGPDRSSYEQYF. The CDR3 nucleotides are TGTGCCAGCCCGGGCCCGGACAGGAGCTCCTACGAGCAGTACTTC.

The chain is built from TRBV7-3 and TRBJ2-3, with D unclear. CDR1 and CDR2 (germline): SGHTA, FQGTGA. Trimming cost V 2 bases and J 6 bases, with 9 bases left between them. The CDR3 consists of 13 residues. The chain's CDR3 is CASSLGSMDTQYF. The CDR3 region has the DNA TGTGCCAGCAGCTTAGGTAGCATGGATACGCAGTATTTT.

This rearrangement joins TRBV5-1 to TRBJ1-6; 10 positions agree with TRBD1. The V gene end was trimmed by 6 bases and the J gene end by 8 bases; junction bases not matched to a gene: 5. Germline V gene lookup returns CDR1 SGHRS and CDR2 YFSETQ. The CDR3 has 14 amino acids. The CDR3 DNA follows: TGCGCCAGCACCCCGGGGACAGGGGATTCACCCCTCCACTTT. It translates to CASTPGTGDSPLHF.

In this sample, this clone turned up a few times. The CDR3 protein is CASRAPDGGYTF. The CDR3 nucleotides read TGTGCCAGCAGGGCACCGGACGGAGGCTACACCTTC. The chain uses TRBV28 and TRBJ1-2, with D uncertain. CDR3 length: 12 residues. Germline V gene data show CDR1 as MDHEN and CDR2 as SYDVKM. V lost 6 bases and J 8 bases, leaving 13 bases between the germline ends.

A remark on this clone: The CDR3 does not end in the conserved phenylalanine or tryptophan, so this is likely a read error. No DNA is shown, since the ends of the CDR3 on it are uncertain; the CDR3 is the one TCRdb lists. The chain couples TRBV7-9 to TRBJ1-2. 10 amino acids form the CDR3, both terminal residues included. Germline V CDR1 and CDR2: SEHNR, FQNEAQ (reference sequence). The CDR3 loop is CASSPGAPHL.

This clone was picked up one time. The rearrangement uses TRBV5-6 and TRBJ1-4; tentative D call: TRBD1 (5 bases). V dropped 2 bases and J dropped 8 bases, with 22 bases sitting between them. The V gene's germline CDR1 is SGHDT and CDR2 YYEEEE. This CDR3 comprises 17 residues. CDR3 sequence reads: CASSFEPRSGKGEKLFF. As DNA, the CDR3 is TGTGCCAGCAGCTTCGAGCCCCGGTCGGGCAAGGGGGAAAAACTGTTTTTT.

This clone was recorded only once. The chain joins TRBV19 to TRBJ2-4, with TRBD1 identical over 8 bases. The germline gives CDR1 LNHDA, CDR2 SQIVND (reference sequence). This CDR3 comprises 18 residues. Trimming removed 5 bases from V and 0 bases from J; junction bases left unmatched: 12. CDR3: CASSRTGPTRVAKNIQYF. The CDR3 DNA is TGTGCCAGTAGTCGGACAGGGCCGACGCGGGTAGCCAAAAACATTCAGTACTTC.

The gene calls are TRBV7-9 and TRBJ1-5, with D tentatively TRBD1 (6 bases). The CDR3 is 15 amino acids. Germline V CDR1 and CDR2: SEHNR, FQNEAQ (reference sequence). Trimming removed 7 bases at V and 6 bases at J, with 19 bases between. CDR3 sequence reads: CASTPGGGASQPQHF. The CDR3 DNA follows: TGTGCCAGCACCCCCGGCGGGGGCGCGTCTCAGCCCCAGCATTTT.

The chain employs TRBV5-5 and TRBJ1-1, with D uncertain. The CDR3 has 13 amino acids. V lost 7 bases to trimming and J lost 2 bases, with 12 bases between them. From germline, CDR1 is SGHKS and CDR2 YYEKEE (reference sequence). The CDR3, as DNA: TGTGCCAGCGGAGGCAGCCCAAACACTGAAGCTTTCTTT. Translating gives CASGGSPNTEAFF. Full variable domain (missing parts from reference TRBV5-5 and TRBJ1-1): DAGVTQSPTHLIKTRGQQVTLRCSPISGHKSVSWYQQVLGQGPQFIFQYYEKEERGRGNFPDRFSARQFPNYSSELNVNALLLGDSALYLCASGGSPNTEAFFGQGTRLTVV.

The genes are TRBV30 and TRBJ2-7; 9 nucleotides align to TRBD1. The germline V gene has CDR1 GTSNPN and CDR2 SVGIG (reference sequence). V shed 8 bases and J 0 bases; nucleotides not matched to a gene: 23. The CDR3 has 19 residues. The CDR3 nucleotides are TGTGCCGCCCAAGCCGTCGTGGGGACAGGGATCCCCCTCTCCTACGAGCAGTACTTC. It yields the protein CAAQAVVGTGIPLSYEQYF.

The rearrangement links TRBV29-1 to TRBJ2-6; no reliable D call. V was cut by 6 bases and J by 0 bases, with 18 bases left in between. Germline CDR1 reads SQVTM; CDR2 reads ANQGSEA. The CDR3 is 17 amino acids. For the CDR3, the DNA is TGCAGCGTCTTGTTCCATTTAAGCTCCTCTGGGGCCAACGTCCTGACTTTC. As protein: CSVLFHLSSSGANVLTF.

J is TRBJ2-3 and V is TRBV19; D remains ambiguous. There are 12 residues in the CDR3. Per germline, CDR1 LNHDA and CDR2 SQIVND (reference sequence). Deletions cut 3 bases from V and 6 bases from J, with 7 bases between. CDR3: CASSIRWDTQYF. In DNA form, the CDR3 reads TGTGCCAGTAGTATTCGGTGGGATACGCAGTATTTT.

The chain combines TRBV18 with TRBJ1-1, with D maybe TRBD1 (5 bases). Germline lookup yields CDR1 KGHSH and CDR2 LQKENI. V shed 5 bases and J shed 7 bases, with 14 bases lying between them. The CDR3 runs to 13 residues. As DNA, the CDR3 is TGTGCCAGCTCATCCTCAGGACAAAGTGAAGCTTTCTTT. This codes for CASSSSGQSEAFF.

The chain has TRBV7-3 and TRBJ2-7; no clear D. Germline V gives CDR1 SGHTA, CDR2 FQGTGA. Trimming pared 0 bases from V and 5 bases from J, leaving 8 bases between. The CDR3 is 13 amino acids. CDR3 region: CASSLTSGHEQYF. In DNA form, the CDR3 reads TGTGCCAGCAGCTTAACGTCCGGCCACGAGCAGTACTTC.

This chain links TRBV19 with TRBJ1-4; D not certain. The germline V and J ends were trimmed by 5 bases and 7 bases, with 8 bases remaining between them. Germline V gives CDR1 LNHDA, CDR2 SQIVND (reference sequence). This CDR3 comprises 12 residues. CDR3 sequence reads: CASSLRGEKLFF. The CDR3 DNA is TGTGCCAGTAGTCTACGGGGTGAAAAACTGTTTTTT.